This TCR beta chain was identified during a study of T cell repertoires in cytomegalovirus infection (dated by TCRdb to the late 2010s). Study-wide context: Peptide stimulations targeted recently identified HLA-C-restricted CMV epitopes, whose presentation resists viral immunomodulation, together with well-studied HLA-B-restricted epitopes. Donor HLA type was relevant to the analysis, because carriage of CMV infection together with the matching HLA type was indicated by public TCR beta signatures. Findings and caveats that apply to the study as a whole: Carriers of CMV infection plus the relevant HLA type were discriminated by the cumulative frequency of public TCR beta family members in the study cohort and in an independent approximately 360-donor cohort. In the ex vivo response, HLA-C-restricted CMV-specific TCR beta clonotypes were dominant, and in two of eight donors the single most frequent clonotype came from this HLA-C-restricted group.

For this clonotype: Its antigen remains unidentified. No much larger clone exists at a distance of one base, and base qualities are not known.

V gives up 5 bases and J gives up 5 bases, and the segment between their germline ends measures 7 bases. CDR1 and CDR2 are drawn from the germline V gene: SGHVS, FNYEAQ. There are 11 amino acids in the CDR3, from cysteine to valine inclusive. Solely the CDR3 DNA is kept, with 33 bases framed from the first base. The sample's treatment or condition label, decoded: in vitro stimulation with specific CMV peptide epitopes to enrich CMV-specific T cells. Data came from an Illumina HiSeq 1500. In-frame beta chains were kept once TCRdb had trimmed the public reads at Q25 with fastp and called clones with MiXCR. Rows are combined by CDR3 protein, so each entry shows the most common genes and DNA. Recorded for this sample are about 330,000 distinct CDR3 sequences; nearly 35% of them occurred a single time. The ten most abundant clones make up approximately 12% of the sample.

The sequence derives from a human donor in good health (CMV status not recorded). Some clones in this sample may be carry-over from other donors' samples. Sequencing was performed on cultured PBMCs, taken from culture after CMV antigen stimulation. This sequence uses TRBV7-6 and TRBJ2-7; no confident D gene assignment can be made. The CDR3: CASSSGNEQYV. The sequenced DNA is TGTGCCAGCAGCAGTGGGAACGAGCAGTACGTC.